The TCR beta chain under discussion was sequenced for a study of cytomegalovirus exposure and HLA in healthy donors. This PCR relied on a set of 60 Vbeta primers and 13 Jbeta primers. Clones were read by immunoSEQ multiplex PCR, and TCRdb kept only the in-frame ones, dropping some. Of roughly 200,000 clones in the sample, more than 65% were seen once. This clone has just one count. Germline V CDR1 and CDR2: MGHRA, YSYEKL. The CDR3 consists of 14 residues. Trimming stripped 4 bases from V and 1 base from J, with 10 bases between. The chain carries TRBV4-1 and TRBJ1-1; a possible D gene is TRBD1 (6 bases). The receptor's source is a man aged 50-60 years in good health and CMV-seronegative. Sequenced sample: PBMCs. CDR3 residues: CASSLRTENTEAFF. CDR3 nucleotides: TGCGCCAGCAGCCTAAGGACAGAGAACACTGAAGCTTTCTTT.